This entry lists 25 T cell receptor beta chains sequenced from one sample in a study of T cell responses to AZD1222 COVID-19 vaccine. Sequencing used immunoSEQ multiplex PCR; TCRdb keeps in-frame clones, though not all of them. The sample contains roughly 50,000 clones, roughly 90% of which appear only once. The sample in question was peripheral blood, obtained 28 days after the second AZD1222 dose. These TCRs come from an adult who received the AZD1222 COVID-19 vaccine.

This CDR3 is CASSPPGAGTGELFF. Here the CDR3 DNA reads TGTGCCAGCAGTCCCCCAGGGGCGGGCACCGGGGAGCTGTTTTTT. The rearrangement uses TRBV11-2 and TRBJ2-2; maybe TRBD1 (6 bases). Trimming removed 6 bases at V and 4 bases at J, with 15 bases between. CDR1 and CDR2 from the germline V gene are SGHAT and FQNNGV. The CDR3 is 15 residues long.

V and J are TRBV7-9 and TRBJ1-4; the match to TRBD1 covers 8 bases. Germline V gene lookup returns CDR1 SEHNR and CDR2 FQNEAQ (reference sequence). Trimming took 1 base from V and 2 from J; bases not matched to a gene: 0. There are 15 residues in the CDR3. The CDR3 spells CASSLGQGTNEKLFF. The DNA for the CDR3 is TGTGCCAGCAGCTTAGGACAGGGGACTAATGAAAAACTGTTTTTT.

The chain uses TRBV10-2 and TRBJ2-5; 14 bases match TRBD2. CDR1 and CDR2 from the germline V gene are WSHSY and SAAADI. The CDR3 consists of 19 residues. The V gene end was trimmed by 2 bases and the J gene end by 3 bases; junction bases not matched to a gene: 11. The CDR3 coding sequence is TGCGCCAGCAGTGAGCGCCGTGGGACTAGCGGGAGTTGGAAAGAGACCCAGTACTTC. Protein sequence: CASSERRGTSGSWKETQYF.

J is TRBJ2-1 and V is TRBV7-2, with D perhaps matching TRBD2 (5 bases). Trimming removed 0 bases from V and 6 bases from J, with 15 bases in between. Looked up from germline, CDR1 is SGHTA and CDR2 is FQGNSA. The CDR3 is made up of 16 amino acids. The CDR3 DNA follows: TGTGCCAGCAGCTTAGCCGGACTTGGCCCTGTCAATGAGCAGTTCTTC. Its protein is CASSLAGLGPVNEQFF.

The chain employs TRBV5-6 and TRBJ2-5; 9 nucleotides match TRBD1. With V trimmed by 4 bases and J by 5 bases, 12 bases remained unmatched. CDR1 and CDR2 (germline): SGHDT, YYEEEE. The CDR3 loop spans 16 amino acids. This CDR3 is CASSPVWDREVETQYF. The CDR3 DNA is TGTGCCAGCAGCCCTGTATGGGACAGGGAAGTGGAGACCCAGTACTTC.

The genes are TRBV19 and TRBJ1-3; maybe TRBD1 (6 bases). The CDR3 is 15 residues long. Germline CDR1 is LNHDA and CDR2 is SQIVND (reference sequence). Trimming removed 5 bases at V and 3 bases at J, with 14 bases between. The chain's CDR3 is CASSALQGFGNTIYF. The CDR3 DNA reads TGTGCCAGTAGTGCGCTACAGGGTTTTGGAAACACCATATATTTT.

The J gene is TRBJ1-2, the V gene TRBV27, with TRBD1 matching 7 bases. The CDR3 is 15 amino acids. Germline CDR1 is MNHEY and CDR2 is SMNVEV (reference sequence). J lost 4 bases, V lost 4 bases, and 9 bases had no gene match. The CDR3 loop reads CASSSNRGGGYGYTF. The CDR3 bases are TGTGCCAGCAGTTCAAACAGGGGAGGCGGCTATGGCTACACCTTC.

This clone was detected only a few times. The V call is TRBV7-6, the J call TRBJ2-7; 12 bases line up with TRBD2. The CDR3 contains 18 residues. Trimming cost V 1 base and J 4 bases; bases outside gene matches: 11. Germline V lookup: CDR1 SGHVS, CDR2 FNYEAQ. The CDR3 reads CASSLGPASGRASYEQYF. CDR3 nucleotide sequence: TGTGCCAGCAGCTTAGGTCCGGCTAGCGGGAGGGCGTCGTACGAGCAGTACTTC.

V is TRBV9 and J is TRBJ2-2; no firm D call. CDR3 length: 14 residues. V was shortened by 3 bases and J by 3 bases, with 9 bases between the two germline ends. Per germline, CDR1 SGDLS and CDR2 YYNGEE. CDR3 sequence: CASSADPYTGELFF. The CDR3 bases are TGTGCCAGCAGCGCCGACCCCTACACCGGGGAGCTGTTTTTT.

The rearrangement uses TRBV9 and TRBJ2-1; TRBD2 agrees at 7 bases. Germline CDR1 SGDLS, CDR2 YYNGEE. The CDR3 length is 15 residues. Unmatched junction bases numbered 13, after V lost 7 bases and J lost 6 bases. The CDR3 nucleotides are TGTGCCAGCGGACCGGCGCGGGAGAACCCCAATGAGCAGTTCTTC. Its protein product is CASGPARENPNEQFF.

This clone was seen a handful of times. V usage is TRBV7-2 and J usage is TRBJ2-7; 7 bases align to TRBD1. The CDR3 has 14 residues. From germline, CDR1 is SGHTA and CDR2 FQGNSA. Trimming cost V 5 bases and J 6 bases; bases outside gene matches: 10. The CDR3 bases are TGTGCCAGCAGCGGCCACAGGGGTAGGGGCGAGCAGTACTTC. It specifies CASSGHRGRGEQYF.

The chain employs TRBV2 and TRBJ2-5; D is perhaps TRBD1 (5 bases). Trimming cost V 6 bases and J 3 bases, with 17 bases left between them. Germline values: CDR1 SNHLY, CDR2 FYNNEI. This CDR3 contains 15 residues. The CDR3 spells CASRLNRAGKETQYF. CDR3 sequence (DNA): TGTGCCAGCAGACTTAATCGGGCAGGGAAAGAGACCCAGTACTTC.

This clone occurred once. The chain couples TRBV6-6 to TRBJ2-2; 8 bases match TRBD1. V gave up 5 bases and J gave up 0 bases; unmatched junction bases: 5. Per germline, CDR1 MNHNY and CDR2 SVGAGI (reference sequence). The CDR3 consists of 16 residues. The DNA of the CDR3 is TGTGCCAGCAGTCCTCGGACAGGGCCGAACACCGGGGAGCTGTTTTTT. This encodes CASSPRTGPNTGELFF.

The rearrangement joins TRBV5-1 to TRBJ2-1; 8 bases fit TRBD2. This CDR3 has 14 amino acids. J lost 3 bases, V lost 4 bases, and 3 bases had no gene match. Germline V lookup: CDR1 SGHRS, CDR2 YFSETQ. DNA for the CDR3: TGCGCCAGCAGCGAAAGCGGGGGCTACAATGAGCAGTTCTTC. This codes for CASSESGGYNEQFF.

V is TRBV27 and J is TRBJ1-5; D might be TRBD1 (5 bases). This CDR3 is 17 amino acids long. CDR1 is MNHEY, CDR2 SMNVEV, per germline (reference sequence). V was cut by 5 bases and J by 1 base, with 18 bases left in between. CDR3 in DNA: TGTGCCAGCAGTCCCTCTGGCATTTGGGGGAGCAATCAGCCCCAGCATTTT. It codes for CASSPSGIWGSNQPQHF.

The rearrangement links TRBV18 to TRBJ1-2; D unclear. This CDR3 spans 14 amino acids. CDR1 is KGHSH and CDR2 is LQKENI in the germline V gene. V lost 2 bases and J lost 4, with 11 bases in between. CDR3 sequence reads: CASSPSGDTYGYTF. The DNA for the CDR3 is TGTGCCAGCTCACCAAGCGGGGATACCTATGGCTACACCTTC.

This sequence joins TRBV25-1 and TRBJ1-1, with 7 bases aligning to TRBD1. The CDR3 is 13 residues long. The junction had 8 bases not matched to a gene; V was cut back by 9 bases and J by 4 bases. The germline V gene has CDR1 MGHDK and CDR2 SYGVNS. CDR3 protein: CASRQTGSTEAFF. The CDR3 DNA follows: TGTGCCAGTAGACAGACAGGGTCCACTGAAGCTTTCTTT. The whole variable domain, remainder taken from reference TRBV25-1 and TRBJ1-1, is EADIYQTPRYLVIGTGKKITLECSQTMGHDKMYWYQQDPGMELHLIHYSYGVNSTEKGDLSSESTVSRIRTEHFPLTLESARPSHTSQYLCASRQTGSTEAFFGQGTRLTVV.

The chain employs TRBV18 and TRBJ2-2; a possible D gene is TRBD1 (6 bases). The CDR3 consists of 14 residues. Deletions cut 2 bases from V and 4 bases from J, with 8 bases between. Germline CDR1 and CDR2: KGHSH and LQKENI. The CDR3 region is CASSPGQSTGELFF. The DNA of the CDR3 is TGTGCCAGCTCACCAGGACAGAGCACCGGGGAGCTGTTTTTT.

This chain uses TRBV27 with TRBJ1-1; D might be TRBD1 (5 bases). CDR3 length equals 13 residues. V was cut by 9 bases and J by 0 bases, with 11 bases left in between. The germline V gene encodes CDR1 MNHEY and CDR2 SMNVEV (reference sequence). Here the CDR3 reads CASSDRMNTEAFF. Here the CDR3 DNA reads TGTGCCAGTAGTGACAGAATGAACACTGAAGCTTTCTTT.

The V and J genes are TRBV5-5 and TRBJ1-1; D gene uncertain. The V end was cut by 2 bases, the J end by 2 bases, with 7 bases between. The length of the CDR3 is 13 residues. Germline CDR1 SGHKS, CDR2 YYEKEE (reference sequence). For the CDR3, the DNA is TGTGCCAGCAGCTTTATCCTTAACACTGAAGCTTTCTTT. Translating it yields CASSFILNTEAFF. The full variable domain, its missing parts supplied by reference TRBV5-5 and TRBJ1-1, is DAGVTQSPTHLIKTRGQQVTLRCSPISGHKSVSWYQQVLGQGPQFIFQYYEKEERGRGNFPDRFSARQFPNYSSELNVNALLLGDSALYLCASSFILNTEAFFGQGTRLTVV.

This clone was seen only a few times. The V call is TRBV7-2, the J call TRBJ1-2; TRBD1 is a possible D gene (5 bases). The V and J ends lost 1 base and 2 bases respectively, with 17 bases between them. Germline CDR1 is SGHTA and CDR2 is FQGNSA. This CDR3 has 17 amino acids. DNA of the CDR3: TGTGCCAGCAGCTTAGGAGTCGGGGGGGGTACCAACTATGGCTACACCTTC. It yields the protein CASSLGVGGGTNYGYTF.

The chain carries TRBV15 and TRBJ1-2; D remains unclear. The CDR3 length is 18 residues. Per germline, CDR1 LNHNV and CDR2 YYDKDF (reference sequence). The ends were cut back, 0 bases at V and 4 bases at J, with 21 bases in the middle. CDR3 nucleotides: TGTGCCACCAGCAGAGATCGGGCAGCCGCCGATCGTACCTATGGCTACACCTTC. Its translation: CATSRDRAAADRTYGYTF. The full variable domain, completed using reference TRBV15 and TRBJ1-2, is DAMVIQNPRYQVTQFGKPVTLSCSQTLNHNVMYWYQQKSSQAPKLLFHYYDKDFNNEADTPDNFQSRRPNTSFCFLDIRSPGLGDTAMYLCATSRDRAAADRTYGYTFGSGTRLTVV.

V is TRBV5-1 and J is TRBJ1-1, with a possible D match to TRBD1 (5 bases). Trimming removed 6 bases at V and 3 bases at J, with 15 bases between. The CDR3 contains 14 residues. Germline V CDR1 and CDR2: SGHRS, YFSETQ. Written as DNA, the CDR3 is TGCGCCAGCAATCAGGGTTCTAAGGACACTGAAGCTTTCTTT. As protein: CASNQGSKDTEAFF.

This clone has a handful of counts. The genes are TRBV7-9 and TRBJ2-2, with D perhaps matching TRBD1 (6 bases). The V and J ends lost 5 bases and 3 bases respectively, with 13 bases between them. The CDR3 sequence is 15 residues long. Per the germline V gene, CDR1 is SEHNR and CDR2 is FQNEAQ (reference sequence). CDR3 sequence (DNA): TGTGCCAGCAGCCTAGGACACAGGGACACCGGGGAGCTGTTTTTT. Protein: CASSLGHRDTGELFF.

This clone was found once. V usage is TRBV3-1 (or the pseudogene TRBV3-2) and J usage is TRBJ1-2; D may be TRBD1 (6 bases). V lost 4 bases and J lost 8, with 14 bases in between. Germline-derived CDR1 and CDR2 are LGHDT and YNNKEL (reference sequence). The CDR3 runs 13 residues. In DNA form, the CDR3 reads TGTGCCAGCAGCCTCCGACAGGACCGGGGCTACACCTTC. Translating it yields CASSLRQDRGYTF.